These 12 T cell receptor beta chains originate from one sample sequenced in a study of radiation and T cells in renal cell carcinoma. Method: immunoSEQ multiplex PCR; TCRdb's copy keeps in-frame clones and lacks some. The sample records fewer than 10,000 clones, about 60% being singletons. Treatment: treatment-naive control, cytoreductive nephrectomy. Here the sequenced sample was tumor tissue, taken from a patient whose treatment was nephrectomy without radiotherapy. The receptor set was obtained from a man in his sixties with renal cell carcinoma.

This chain connects TRBV10-2 to TRBJ2-3; D remains ambiguous. V was trimmed by 2 bases and J by 7 bases, leaving 10 bases between them. CDR1 and CDR2 (germline): WSHSY, SAAADI. The CDR3 extends over 13 amino acids. CDR3 sequence (DNA): TGCGCCAGCAGTGAGGCAGGCCTAAATACGCAGTATTTT. Encoded protein: CASSEAGLNTQYF.

This clone came up once. V gene TRBV10-2 combines with J gene TRBJ2-1, with D perhaps matching TRBD1 (5 bases). This CDR3 is 13 amino acids long. The V and J ends lost 5 bases and 2 bases respectively, with 7 bases between them. Looked up from germline, CDR1 is WSHSY and CDR2 is SAAADI. Here the CDR3 DNA reads TGCGCCAGCAGTCTGGACACCTACAATGAGCAGTTCTTC. As protein: CASSLDTYNEQFF.

This clone is labeled as medium-sized. The gene calls are TRBV30 and TRBJ1-1; D is unresolved. The CDR3 totals 12 residues. Germline V gives CDR1 GTSNPN, CDR2 SVGIG (reference sequence). V gave up 8 bases and J gave up 7 bases, with 17 bases separating them. The DNA of the CDR3 is TGTGCCCTGGATCCGCTACGGGTTGAAGCTTTCTTT. Translated: CALDPLRVEAFF.

The gene calls are TRBV27 and TRBJ1-1, with a weak D call TRBD1 (5 bases). The CDR3 is 16 amino acids. Germline values: CDR1 MNHEY, CDR2 SMNVEV (reference sequence). Trimming cost V 0 bases and J 7 bases, with 18 bases left between them. CDR3 amino acids: CASSLSYIGVSIEAFF. The CDR3 coding sequence is TGTGCCAGCAGTTTATCGTATATAGGGGTTTCGATTGAAGCTTTCTTT.

This chain joins TRBV9 and TRBJ2-5, with D unresolved. The DNA end is more similar to TRBJ2-7, so the J call may be wrong. The CDR3 has 14 amino acids. Germline V gene lookup returns CDR1 SGDLS and CDR2 YYNGEE. CDR3 sequence reads: CASSVESYPYEQYF. The DNA of the CDR3 is TGTGCCAGCAGCGTAGAAAGCTACCCCTACGAGCAGTACTTC.

Relative to its sample, this clone is medium-sized. This chain joins TRBV6-6 and TRBJ2-3; D gene unclear. This CDR3 spans 12 amino acids. CDR1 is MNHNY and CDR2 is SVGAGI in the germline V gene (reference sequence). Trimming shortened V by 5 bases and J by 1 base, and 4 bases separated the two germline ends. In DNA form, the CDR3 reads TGTGCCAGCAGTCGGGGCACAGATACGCAGTATTTT. Translated, it gives CASSRGTDTQYF.

The CDR3 loop reads CASSLSKTISYNEQFF. The CDR3 coding sequence is TGTGCCAGCAGTTTATCGAAGACTATCTCCTACAATGAGCAGTTCTTC. The V gene is TRBV27, the J gene TRBJ2-1; D perhaps matches TRBD2 (5 bases). CDR3 length: 16 residues. V was cut by 0 bases and J by 0 bases, with 9 bases left in between. The germline V gene has CDR1 MNHEY and CDR2 SMNVEV (reference sequence).

This chain links TRBV4-2 with TRBJ1-2, with D maybe TRBD1 (5 bases). The CDR3 sequence is 11 residues long. Germline V gives CDR1 LGHNA, CDR2 YNFKEQ. Deletions cut 6 bases from V and 3 bases from J, with 5 bases between. CDR3 bases: TGTGCCAGCAGGGGGGACTATGGCTACACCTTC. Translated: CASRGDYGYTF.

V gene TRBV7-6 combines with J gene TRBJ2-5; no reliable D call. Germline lookup yields CDR1 SGHVS and CDR2 FNYEAQ. This CDR3 is built from 15 residues. Trimming cost V 3 bases and J 0 bases, with 11 bases left between them. CDR3 DNA sequence: TGTGCCAGCAGCTTGAGACCCCGAAACCAAGAGACCCAGTACTTC. The encoded protein is CASSLRPRNQETQYF.

The rearrangement uses TRBV5-4 and TRBJ2-7, with 10 bases identical to TRBD1. Germline V gene lookup returns CDR1 SGHNT and CDR2 YYREEE (reference sequence). This CDR3 has 14 residues. The junction had 8 bases not matched to a gene; V was cut back by 2 bases and J by 9 bases. The chain's CDR3 is CASSFNRGDRGQYF. CDR3 DNA: TGTGCCAGCAGCTTCAACAGGGGGGACAGGGGGCAGTACTTC. Full variable domain (remainder filled in from reference TRBV5-4 and TRBJ2-7): ETGVTQSPTHLIKTRGQQVTLRCSSQSGHNTVSWYQQALGQGPQFIFQYYREEENGRGNFPPRFSGLQFPNYSSELNVNALELDDSALYLCASSFNRGDRGQYFGPGTRLTVT.

The V and J genes are TRBV7-9 and TRBJ1-1, with D uncertain. Deletions cut 5 bases from V and 3 bases from J, with 10 bases between. The germline gives CDR1 SEHNR, CDR2 FQNEAQ (reference sequence). The CDR3 covers 13 residues. The chain's CDR3 is CASSTDGDTEAFF. CDR3 coding DNA: TGTGCCAGCAGCACCGACGGGGACACTGAAGCTTTCTTT.

The chain combines TRBV11-2 with TRBJ2-1; 7 positions agree with TRBD1. Germline V gene data show CDR1 as SGHAT and CDR2 as FQNNGV. J gave up 8 bases and V 4 bases, and 11 bases lay outside the gene matches. The CDR3 runs 15 residues. DNA of the CDR3: TGTGCCAGCAGCTCACGACAGGGAAGTATCTATGAGCAGTTCTTC. Translation gives CASSSRQGSIYEQFF.